This T cell receptor (beta chain) was documented in a study of blood T cell repertoires in COVID-19. Study-level background: The United States, Italy and Spain were the sources of the acute and convalescent COVID-19 samples.

The CDR3 extends over 14 amino acids. The germline CDR1 and CDR2 sequences are MNHEY and SVGAGI. The trim removed 6 bases at V and 4 bases at J, leaving 7 bases unmatched. Sequenced by immunoSEQ multiplex PCR; TCRdb stores in-frame clones only, minus some. The sample consists of approximately 200,000 clones, around 94% of them appearing once. This clone was observed a handful of times. This chain uses TRBV6-5 with TRBJ1-2; 8 nucleotides line up with TRBD1. The sequence came from a man aged 25 to 45 with COVID-19, enrolled during active disease. Material for sequencing was peripheral blood. CDR3 in DNA: TGTGCCAGCAGGGAGGACAGGGATGGCTATGGCTACACCTTC. Protein: CASREDRDGYGYTF.